This T cell receptor (beta chain) was captured by sequencing in a study of vaccination and CD4 T cells after COVID-19. Whole-study context: With a range of 35 to 161, the median interval from diagnosis to drawing post-COVID samples was about 100 days.

Once obtained from cultured CD4+ T cells, the DNA was sequenced using the Oncomine TCR Beta short-read assay. It was from cultured CD4+ T cells that genomic DNA was extracted. TCRdb processed the PCR reads anew with MiXCR; each CDR3 protein has one entry. This table holds about 7,200 distinct CDR3 sequences, more than 30% found once. This clonotype has only a few counts. Its antigen is undetermined. Germline V lookup: CDR1 MDHEN, CDR2 SYDVKM. The CDR3 is 13 amino acids. V lost 3 bases, J lost 5 bases, and 11 bases lay in between. The treatment denotes: approximately nine-day PBMC culture with coronavirus spike peptide pools or control peptides (ViraFEST assay). It was before the COVID-19 pandemic (2011-2018) that the unexposed donor's CD4+ T cells were collected.

The source of this sequence is a human donor in good health. This chain joins TRBV28 and TRBJ2-7, with unresolved D. Sequencing used CD4+ T cells from blood, cultured in vitro. The chain's CDR3 is CASSFHPQNEQYF. The CDR3, as DNA: TGTGCCAGCAGTTTCCATCCTCAAAACGAGCAGTACTTC.